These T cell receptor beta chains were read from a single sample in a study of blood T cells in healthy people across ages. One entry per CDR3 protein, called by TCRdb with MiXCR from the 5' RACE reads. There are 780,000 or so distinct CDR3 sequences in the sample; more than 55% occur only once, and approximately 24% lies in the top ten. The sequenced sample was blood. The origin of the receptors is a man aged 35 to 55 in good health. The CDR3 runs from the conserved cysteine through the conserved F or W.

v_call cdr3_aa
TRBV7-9 CASSLGIYNEQYF
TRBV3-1 CASSQDRAGREYF
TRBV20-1 CSARDIWLAGVSNEQFF
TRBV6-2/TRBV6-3 CASSDPGTGYYGYTF
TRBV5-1 CASSSGAGVADNEQYF
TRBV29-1 CSVDPGQQVTQYF
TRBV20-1 CSAREGETQYF
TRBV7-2 CASTRAGIYNEQFF
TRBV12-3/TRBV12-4 CASSQFAKNTEAFF
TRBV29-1 CSVGLSSYNEQFF
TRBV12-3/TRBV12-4 CASGAGELLDSYEQYF
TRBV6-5 CATQSGGFSGEQFF
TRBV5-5 CATTEVGTGSGRQYF
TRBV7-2 CASSPWVAYEQYF
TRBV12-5 CASGPLTGITDNEQFF
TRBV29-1 CSVVLRGWDEKLFF
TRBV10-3 CAISVRKTQYF
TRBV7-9 CASSLIARGQETQYF
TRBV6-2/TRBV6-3 CASSRPSGANVLTF
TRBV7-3 CASSLAGGPTYEQYF
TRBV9 CARSVESGLAGGVTGELFF
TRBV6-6 CASSYLFGEQFF
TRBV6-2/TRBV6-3 CASSPLGGPRYEQYF
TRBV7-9 CASSLAPHEQYF
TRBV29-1 CSVDGWIELSYEQYF
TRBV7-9 CASSLGEPEEYYGYTF
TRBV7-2 CASSVQSHISYEQYF
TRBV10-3 CAISPSLGPLQETQYF
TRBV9 CASSVASGLAGGSHAYEQYF
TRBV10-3 CAISEQARGEAFF
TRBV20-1 CSASGYHSNQPQHF
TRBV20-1 CSAGQGDWADTQYF
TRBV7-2 CASSLAQAGGTDTQYF
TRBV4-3 CASSQDTGGRYGYTF
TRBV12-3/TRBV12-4 CASRRGLAGFNEQFF
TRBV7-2 CASSLWVNEQFF
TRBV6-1 CASSEGRIANYGYTF
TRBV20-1 CSASVGSGYSYEQYF
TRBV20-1 CSAEREEQYF
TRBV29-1 CSVVGGGVGTDTQYF
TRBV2 CASSPNQGNYGYTF
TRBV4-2 CASSQGSPRGIDTQYF
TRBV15 CATSREGLLEKLFF
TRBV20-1 CSAFDSLGSSYEQYF
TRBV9 CASSEGQVNEQFF
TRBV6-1 CASSERTGNEQFF
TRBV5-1 CASSLGRSGDTQYF